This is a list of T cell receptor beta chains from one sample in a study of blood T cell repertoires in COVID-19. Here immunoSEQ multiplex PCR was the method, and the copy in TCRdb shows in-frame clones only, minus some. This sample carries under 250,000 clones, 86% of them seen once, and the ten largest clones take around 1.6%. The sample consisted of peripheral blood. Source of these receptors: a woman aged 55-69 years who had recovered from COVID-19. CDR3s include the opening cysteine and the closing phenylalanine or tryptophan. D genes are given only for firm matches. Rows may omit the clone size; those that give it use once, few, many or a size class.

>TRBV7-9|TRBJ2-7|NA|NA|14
CASSLDRQKYEQYF
TGTGCCAGCAGCTTAGACAGGCAGAAATACGAGCAGTACTTC
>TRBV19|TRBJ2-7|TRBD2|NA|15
CAASPAGGTSYEQYF
TGTGCCGCAAGCCCCGCCGGGGGGACCTCCTACGAGCAGTACTTC
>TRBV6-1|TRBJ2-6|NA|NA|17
CASSEYPPGSGANVLTF
TGTGCCAGCAGTGAATACCCCCCGGGCTCTGGGGCCAACGTCCTGACTTTC
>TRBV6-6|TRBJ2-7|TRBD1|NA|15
CASSYVGTALYEQYF
TGTGCCAGCAGTTACGTCGGGACAGCCCTCTACGAGCAGTACTTC
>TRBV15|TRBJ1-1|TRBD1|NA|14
CATSRGDRDTEAFF
TGTGCCACCAGCAGAGGGGACAGAGACACTGAAGCTTTCTTT
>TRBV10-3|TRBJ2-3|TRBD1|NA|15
CAISGRDRGQDTQYF
TGTGCCATCAGTGGGCGGGACAGGGGGCAAGATACGCAGTATTTT
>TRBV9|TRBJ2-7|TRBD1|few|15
CASSATRTGVDEQYF
TGTGCCAGCAGCGCCACCCGGACAGGTGTCGACGAGCAGTACTTC
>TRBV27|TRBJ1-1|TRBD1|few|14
CASSFRTGGTIAFF
TGTGCCAGCAGTTTCCGGACAGGGGGTACGATAGCTTTCTTT
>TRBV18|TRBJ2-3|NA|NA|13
CASSPAVADTQYF
TGTGCCAGCTCACCAGCGGTCGCAGATACGCAGTATTTT
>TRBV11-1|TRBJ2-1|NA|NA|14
CASSPVSRVNEQFF
TGTGCCAGCAGCCCCGTTTCACGGGTCAATGAGCAGTTCTTC
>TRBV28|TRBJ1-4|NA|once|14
CASSHRSINEKLFF
TGTGCCAGCAGTCACAGGTCCATTAATGAAAAACTGTTTTTT
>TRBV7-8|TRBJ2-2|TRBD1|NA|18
CASSLALTGTGYTGELFF
TGTGCCAGCAGCTTAGCCTTGACCGGGACAGGATACACCGGGGAGCTGTTTTTT
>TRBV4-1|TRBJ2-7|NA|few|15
CASSQVVRGKNEQYF
TGCGCCAGCAGCCAAGTTGTCAGGGGCAAGAACGAGCAGTACTTC
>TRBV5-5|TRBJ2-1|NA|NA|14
CASRQSTGYNEQFF
TGTGCCAGCAGACAGAGTACGGGATACAATGAGCAGTTCTTC
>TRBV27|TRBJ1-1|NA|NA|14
CASSLNRENTEAFF
TGTGCCAGCAGCTTGAATCGGGAGAACACTGAAGCTTTCTTT
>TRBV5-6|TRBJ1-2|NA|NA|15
CASSLSGARGYGYTF
TGTGCCAGCAGCCTTTCAGGGGCGAGAGGCTATGGCTACACCTTC
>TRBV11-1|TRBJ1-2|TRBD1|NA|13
CASSFPQGYGYTF
TGTGCCAGCAGCTTCCCACAGGGGTATGGCTACACCTTC
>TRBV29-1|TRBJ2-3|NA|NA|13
CSVSQGSTDTQYF
TGCAGCGTTTCCCAGGGGAGCACAGATACGCAGTATTTT
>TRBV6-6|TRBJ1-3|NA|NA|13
CASLALSGNTIYF
TGTGCCAGCCTAGCCCTCTCTGGAAACACCATATATTTT
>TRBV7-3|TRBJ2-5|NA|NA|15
CASSLMGTRQETQYF
TGTGCCAGCAGCTTAATGGGGACTCGCCAAGAGACCCAGTACTTC
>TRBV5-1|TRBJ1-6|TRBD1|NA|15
CASSTRTGGDSPLHF
TGCGCCAGCAGCACCCGGACAGGGGGAGACTCACCCCTCCACTTT
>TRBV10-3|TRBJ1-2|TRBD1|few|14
CAISEARTGPGYTF
TGTGCCATCAGTGAGGCAAGGACAGGGCCTGGCTACACCTTC
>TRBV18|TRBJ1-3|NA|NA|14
CASSPPTRENTIYF
TGTGCCAGCTCACCACCCACGAGGGAAAACACCATATATTTT
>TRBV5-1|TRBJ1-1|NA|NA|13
CASSFNRETEAFF
TGCGCCAGCAGCTTCAACAGGGAGACTGAAGCTTTCTTT
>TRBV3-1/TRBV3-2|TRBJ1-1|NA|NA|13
CASSLQGNTEAFF
TGTGCCAGCAGCCTACAGGGGAACACTGAAGCTTTCTTT
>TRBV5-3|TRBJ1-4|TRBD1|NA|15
CARSWSDRGRKKLFF
TGTGCCAGAAGCTGGTCGGACAGGGGACGGAAAAAACTGTTTTTT
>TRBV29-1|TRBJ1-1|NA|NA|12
CSVDKGPTEAFF
TGCAGCGTTGACAAGGGGCCCACTGAAGCTTTCTTT
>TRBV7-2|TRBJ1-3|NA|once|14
CASSPGGSGNTIYF
TGTGCCAGCAGCCCCGGCGGCTCTGGAAACACCATATATTTT
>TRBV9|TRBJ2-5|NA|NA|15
CASSVVGARLGTQYF
TGTGCCAGCAGCGTAGTGGGGGCGCGGCTGGGGACCCAGTACTTC
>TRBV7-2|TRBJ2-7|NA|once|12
CASSLTNYEQYF
TGTGCCAGCAGCTTAACAAACTACGAGCAGTACTTC
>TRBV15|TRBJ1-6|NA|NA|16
CATSLERQVYNSPLHF
TGTGCCACCAGCTTGGAAAGACAGGTCTATAATTCACCCCTCCACTTT
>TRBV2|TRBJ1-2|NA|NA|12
CASWGRTGGYTF
TGTGCCAGCTGGGGGCGCACGGGTGGCTACACCTTC
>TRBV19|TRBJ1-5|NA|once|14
CASSIWAVNQPQHF
TGTGCCAGTAGTATTTGGGCAGTGAATCAGCCCCAGCATTTT
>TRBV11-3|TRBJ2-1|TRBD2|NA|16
CASSRTSGGTYNEQFF
TGTGCCAGCAGCAGGACTAGCGGGGGGACCTACAATGAGCAGTTCTTC
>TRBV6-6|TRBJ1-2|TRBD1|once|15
CASSYTGGVFDGYTF
TGTGCCAGCAGTTACACAGGGGGAGTGTTTGATGGCTACACCTTC
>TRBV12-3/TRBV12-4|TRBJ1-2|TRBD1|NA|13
CASILTGGDGYTF
TGTGCCAGCATTCTGACAGGGGGGGATGGCTACACCTTC
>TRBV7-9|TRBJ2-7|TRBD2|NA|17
CASSLGTSGGNYYEQYF
TGTGCCAGCAGCCTGGGGACTAGCGGGGGGAACTACTACGAGCAGTACTTC
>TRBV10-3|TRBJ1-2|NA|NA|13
CAISGGLGSGYTF
TGTGCCATCAGTGGGGGACTAGGGAGTGGCTACACCTTC
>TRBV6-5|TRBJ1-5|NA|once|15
CASSPSSPGWEPQHF
TGTGCCAGCAGTCCCTCCTCTCCGGGGTGGGAGCCCCAGCATTTT
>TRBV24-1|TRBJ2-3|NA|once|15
CATSDLWTSTDTQYF
TGTGCCACCAGTGATTTATGGACTAGCACAGATACGCAGTATTTT
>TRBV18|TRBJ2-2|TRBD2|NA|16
CASSPLAGANTGELFF
TGTGCCAGCTCACCCCTAGCGGGGGCGAACACCGGGGAGCTGTTTTTT